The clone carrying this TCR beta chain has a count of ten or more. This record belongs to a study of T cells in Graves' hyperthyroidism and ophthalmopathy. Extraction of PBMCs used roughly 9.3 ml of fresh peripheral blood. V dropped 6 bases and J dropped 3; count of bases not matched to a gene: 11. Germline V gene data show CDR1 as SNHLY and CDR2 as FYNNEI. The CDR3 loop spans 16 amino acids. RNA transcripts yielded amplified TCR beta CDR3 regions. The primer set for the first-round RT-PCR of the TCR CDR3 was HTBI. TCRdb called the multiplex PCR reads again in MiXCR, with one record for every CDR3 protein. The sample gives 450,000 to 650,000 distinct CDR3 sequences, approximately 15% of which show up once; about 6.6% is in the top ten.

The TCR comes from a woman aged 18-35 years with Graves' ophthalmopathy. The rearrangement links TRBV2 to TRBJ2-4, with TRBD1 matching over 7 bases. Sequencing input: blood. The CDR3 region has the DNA TGTGCCAGCAGCGACAGGGCCAGGGGGAGCAAAAACATTCAGTACTTC. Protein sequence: CASSDRARGSKNIQYF.